The present T cell receptor (beta chain) was sequenced within a study of siplizumab effects on memory and regulatory T cells. Using immunoSEQ multiplex PCR, the repertoire was profiled, and TCRdb retains in-frame clones only, with some absent. The sample records around 95,000 clones, about 91% being singletons. This CDR3 has 14 amino acids. Germline assignment: CDR1 SGHRS and CDR2 YFSETQ. Deletions cut 3 bases from V and 7 bases from J, with 13 bases between. Sequencing input: CD4+ T cells sorted from blood. The TCR was taken from a human donor in good health. The genes are TRBV5-1 and TRBJ2-2, with D perhaps TRBD1 (6 bases). The CDR3 DNA is TGCGCCAGCAGCTCGGATCAGGGGTTCGGGGAGCTGTTTTTT. It codes for CASSSDQGFGELFF.